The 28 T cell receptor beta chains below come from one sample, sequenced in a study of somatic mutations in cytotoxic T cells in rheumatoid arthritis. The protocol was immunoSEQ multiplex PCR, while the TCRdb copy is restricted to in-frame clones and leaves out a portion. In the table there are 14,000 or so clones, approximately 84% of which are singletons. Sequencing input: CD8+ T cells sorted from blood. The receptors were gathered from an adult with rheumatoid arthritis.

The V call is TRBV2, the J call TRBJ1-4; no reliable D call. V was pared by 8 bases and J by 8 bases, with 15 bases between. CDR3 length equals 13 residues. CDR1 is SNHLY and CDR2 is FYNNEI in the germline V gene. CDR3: CASSDRGDEKLFF. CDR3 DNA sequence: TGTGCCAGCTCCGACCGGGGAGACGAAAAACTGTTTTTT.

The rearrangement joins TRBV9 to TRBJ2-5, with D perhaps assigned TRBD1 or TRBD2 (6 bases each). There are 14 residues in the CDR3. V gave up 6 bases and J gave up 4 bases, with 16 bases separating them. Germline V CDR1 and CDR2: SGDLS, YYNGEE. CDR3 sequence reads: CASTRGGRGETQYF. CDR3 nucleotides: TGTGCCAGCACCAGAGGGGGGAGAGGAGAGACCCAGTACTTC.

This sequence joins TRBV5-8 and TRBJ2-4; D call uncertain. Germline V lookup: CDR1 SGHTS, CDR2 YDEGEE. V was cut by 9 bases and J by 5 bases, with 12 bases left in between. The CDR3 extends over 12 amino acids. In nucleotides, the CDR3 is TGTGCCACTCGATGGTCGGAAAACATTCAGTACTTC. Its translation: CATRWSENIQYF.

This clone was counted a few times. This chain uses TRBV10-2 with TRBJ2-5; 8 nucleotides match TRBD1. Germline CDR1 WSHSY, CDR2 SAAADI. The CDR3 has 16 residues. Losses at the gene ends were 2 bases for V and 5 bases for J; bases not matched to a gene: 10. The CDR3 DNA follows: TGCGCCAGCAGTGAGAAAAGCCAGGGGGCTTGGGAGACCCAGTACTTC. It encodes CASSEKSQGAWETQYF.

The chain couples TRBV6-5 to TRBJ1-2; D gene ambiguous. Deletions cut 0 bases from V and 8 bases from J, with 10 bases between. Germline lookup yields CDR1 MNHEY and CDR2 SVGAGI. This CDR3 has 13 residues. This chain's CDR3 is CASSYSVIAGYTF. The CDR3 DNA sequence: TGTGCCAGCAGTTACTCGGTCATAGCCGGCTACACCTTC.

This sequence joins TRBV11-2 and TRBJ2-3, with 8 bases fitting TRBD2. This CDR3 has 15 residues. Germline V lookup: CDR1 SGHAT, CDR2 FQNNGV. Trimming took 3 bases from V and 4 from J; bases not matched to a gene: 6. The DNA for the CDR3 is TGTGCCAGCAGCTTGGGCGGGAGGAGCGCAGATACGCAGTATTTT. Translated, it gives CASSLGGRSADTQYF. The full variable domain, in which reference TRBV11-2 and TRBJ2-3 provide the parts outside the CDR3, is EAGVAQSPRYKIIEKRQSVAFWCNPISGHATLYWYQQILGQGPKLLIQFQNNGVVDDSQLPKDRFSAERLKGVDSTLKIQPAKLEDSAVYLCASSLGGRSADTQYFGPGTRLTVL.

Written as DNA, the CDR3 is TGTGCCAGCATCACTAGTGAAGGAGAGACCCAGTACTTC. Protein product: CASITSEGETQYF. V usage is TRBV2 and J usage is TRBJ2-5, with a possible D match to TRBD2 (5 bases). V gave up 7 bases and J gave up 4 bases, with 13 bases separating them. This CDR3 contains 13 residues. The germline CDR1 and CDR2 sequences are SNHLY and FYNNEI.

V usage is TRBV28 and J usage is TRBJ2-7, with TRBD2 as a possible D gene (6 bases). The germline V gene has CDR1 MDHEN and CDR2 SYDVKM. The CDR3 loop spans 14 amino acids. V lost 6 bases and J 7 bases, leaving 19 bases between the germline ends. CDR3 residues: CASRNPGLYREQYF. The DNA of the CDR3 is TGTGCCAGCAGAAATCCGGGACTCTACCGAGAGCAGTACTTC.

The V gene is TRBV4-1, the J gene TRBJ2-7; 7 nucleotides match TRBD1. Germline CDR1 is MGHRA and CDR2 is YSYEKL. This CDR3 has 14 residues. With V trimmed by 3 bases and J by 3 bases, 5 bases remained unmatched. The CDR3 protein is CASSQTGMGYEQYF. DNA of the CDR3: TGCGCCAGCAGCCAGACAGGGATGGGCTACGAGCAGTACTTC.

The CDR3 region has the DNA TGTGCCAGCAGCTTATCGACAGGCGCTGGGGAGACCCAGTACTTC. Residues: CASSLSTGAGETQYF. The V and J genes are TRBV7-6 and TRBJ2-5; maybe TRBD1 (6 bases). The CDR3 contains 15 residues. The V end lost 2 bases, the J end lost 5 bases, and 15 bases lay between the germline ends. Germline-derived CDR1 and CDR2 are SGHVS and FNYEAQ.

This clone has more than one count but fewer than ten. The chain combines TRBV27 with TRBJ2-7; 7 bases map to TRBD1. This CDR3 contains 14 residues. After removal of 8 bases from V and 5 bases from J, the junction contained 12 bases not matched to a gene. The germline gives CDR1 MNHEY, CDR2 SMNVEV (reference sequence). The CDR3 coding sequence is TGTGCCAGCCAGTCAGGGGGAGCCAACCACGAGCAGTACTTC. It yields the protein CASQSGGANHEQYF.

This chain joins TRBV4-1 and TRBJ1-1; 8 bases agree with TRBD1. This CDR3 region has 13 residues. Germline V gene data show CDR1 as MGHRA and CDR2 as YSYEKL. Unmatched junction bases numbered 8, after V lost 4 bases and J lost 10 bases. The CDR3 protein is CASSPGGAPVAFF. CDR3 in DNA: TGCGCCAGCAGCCCAGGGGGCGCCCCGGTAGCTTTCTTT.

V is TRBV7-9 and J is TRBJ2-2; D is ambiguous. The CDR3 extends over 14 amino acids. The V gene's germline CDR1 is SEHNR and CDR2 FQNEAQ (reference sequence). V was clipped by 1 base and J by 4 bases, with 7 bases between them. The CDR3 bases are TGTGCCAGCAGCTTAGTCGGTGGCACCGGGGAGCTGTTTTTT. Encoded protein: CASSLVGGTGELFF.

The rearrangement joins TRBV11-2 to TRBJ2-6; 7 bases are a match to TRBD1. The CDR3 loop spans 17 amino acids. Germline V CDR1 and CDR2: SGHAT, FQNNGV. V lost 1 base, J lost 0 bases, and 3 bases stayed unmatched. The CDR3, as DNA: TGTGCCAGCAGCTTAGGTGGGACAGTCTCTGGGGCCAACGTCCTGACTTTC. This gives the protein CASSLGGTVSGANVLTF. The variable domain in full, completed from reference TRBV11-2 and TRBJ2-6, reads EAGVAQSPRYKIIEKRQSVAFWCNPISGHATLYWYQQILGQGPKLLIQFQNNGVVDDSQLPKDRFSAERLKGVDSTLKIQPAKLEDSAVYLCASSLGGTVSGANVLTFGAGSRLTVL.

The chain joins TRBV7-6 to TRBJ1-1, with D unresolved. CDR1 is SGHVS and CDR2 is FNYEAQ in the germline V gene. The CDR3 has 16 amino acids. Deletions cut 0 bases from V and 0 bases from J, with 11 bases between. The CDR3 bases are TGTGCCAGCAGCTTAGCGATAGCAAACATGAACACTGAAGCTTTCTTT. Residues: CASSLAIANMNTEAFF.

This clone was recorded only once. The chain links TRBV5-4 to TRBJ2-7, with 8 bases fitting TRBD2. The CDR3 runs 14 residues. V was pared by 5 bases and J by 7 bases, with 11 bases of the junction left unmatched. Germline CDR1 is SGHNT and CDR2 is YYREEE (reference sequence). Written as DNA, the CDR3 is TGTGCCAGCAGTAGGACCGGGACTAGTGTTGAGCAGTACTTC. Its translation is CASSRTGTSVEQYF.

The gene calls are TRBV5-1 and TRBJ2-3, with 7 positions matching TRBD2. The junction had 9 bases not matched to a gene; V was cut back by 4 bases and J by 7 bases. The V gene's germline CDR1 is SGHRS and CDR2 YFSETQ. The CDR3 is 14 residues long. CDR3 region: CASSREDGANTQYF. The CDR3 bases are TGCGCCAGCAGCCGGGAGGACGGGGCGAATACGCAGTATTTT.

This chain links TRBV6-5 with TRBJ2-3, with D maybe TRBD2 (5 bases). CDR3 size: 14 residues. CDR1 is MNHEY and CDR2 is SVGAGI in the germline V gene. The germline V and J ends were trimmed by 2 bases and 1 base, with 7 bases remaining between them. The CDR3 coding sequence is TGTGCCAGCAGTTACACTAGGGGCACAGATACGCAGTATTTT. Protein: CASSYTRGTDTQYF.

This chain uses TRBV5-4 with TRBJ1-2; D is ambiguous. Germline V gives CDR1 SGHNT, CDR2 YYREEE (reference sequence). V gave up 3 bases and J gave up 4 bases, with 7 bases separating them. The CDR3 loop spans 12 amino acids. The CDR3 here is CASSSSTYGYTF. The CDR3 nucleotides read TGTGCCAGCAGCTCTAGTACCTATGGCTACACCTTC.

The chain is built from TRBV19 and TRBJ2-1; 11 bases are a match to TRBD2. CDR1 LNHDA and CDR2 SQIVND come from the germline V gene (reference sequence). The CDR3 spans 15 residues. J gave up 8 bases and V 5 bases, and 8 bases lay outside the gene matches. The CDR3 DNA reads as TGTGCCAGTAGTTCGAGACTAGCGGGAAACTATGAGCAGTTCTTC. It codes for CASSSRLAGNYEQFF.

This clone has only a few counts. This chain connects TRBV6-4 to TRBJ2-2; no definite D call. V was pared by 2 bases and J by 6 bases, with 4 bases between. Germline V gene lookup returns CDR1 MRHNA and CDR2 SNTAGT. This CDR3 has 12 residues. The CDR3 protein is CASSDPPGELFF. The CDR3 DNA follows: TGTGCCAGCAGTGACCCTCCCGGGGAGCTGTTTTTT.

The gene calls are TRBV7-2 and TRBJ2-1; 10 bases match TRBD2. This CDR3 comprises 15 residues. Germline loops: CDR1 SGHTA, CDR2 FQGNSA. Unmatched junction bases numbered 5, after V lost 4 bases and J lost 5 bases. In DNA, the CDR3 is TGTGCCAGCAGCTCGGGACTAGCGTCGAACAATGAGCAGTTCTTC. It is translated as CASSSGLASNNEQFF.

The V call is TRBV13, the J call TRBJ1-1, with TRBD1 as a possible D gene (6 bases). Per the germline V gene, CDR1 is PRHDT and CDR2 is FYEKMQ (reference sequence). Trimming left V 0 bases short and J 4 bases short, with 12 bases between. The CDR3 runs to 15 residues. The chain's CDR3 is CASSLGAGEGTEAFF. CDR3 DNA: TGTGCCAGCAGCTTAGGGGCAGGGGAAGGCACTGAAGCTTTCTTT.

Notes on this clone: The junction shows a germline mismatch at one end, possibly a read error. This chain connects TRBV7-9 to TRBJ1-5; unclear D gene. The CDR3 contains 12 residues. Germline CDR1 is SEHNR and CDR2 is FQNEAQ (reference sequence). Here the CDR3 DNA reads TGTGCCAGCAGCTTAGAGAATCGGCCCCAGCATTTT. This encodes CASSLENRPQHF. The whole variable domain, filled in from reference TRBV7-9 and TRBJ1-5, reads DTGVSQNPRHKITKRGQNVTFRCDPISEHNRLYWYRQTLGQGPEFLTYFQNEAQLEKSRLLSDRFSAERPKGSFSTLEIQRTEQGDSAMYLCASSLENRPQHFGDGTRLSIL.

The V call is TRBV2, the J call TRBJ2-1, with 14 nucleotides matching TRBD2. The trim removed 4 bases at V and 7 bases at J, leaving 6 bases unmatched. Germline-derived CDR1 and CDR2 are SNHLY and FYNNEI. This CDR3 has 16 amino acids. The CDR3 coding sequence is TGTGCCAGCAGTGGACTAGCGGGGGGGGGCTTTAATGAGCAGTTCTTC. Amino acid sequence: CASSGLAGGGFNEQFF.

Written as DNA, the CDR3 is TGTGCCAGCAGCTTGGTAAGGGGCAGCTACAATGAGCAGTTCTTC. Encoded protein: CASSLVRGSYNEQFF. V usage is TRBV7-8 and J usage is TRBJ2-1; maybe TRBD1 (5 bases). CDR1 is SGHVS, CDR2 FQNEAQ, per germline. V lost 3 bases and J lost 3, with 12 bases in between. The CDR3 covers 15 residues.

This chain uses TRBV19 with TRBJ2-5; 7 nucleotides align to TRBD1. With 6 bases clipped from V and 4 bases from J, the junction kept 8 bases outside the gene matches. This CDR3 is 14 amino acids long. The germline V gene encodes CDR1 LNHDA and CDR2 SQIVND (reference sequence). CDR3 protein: CASSVGQPGETQYF. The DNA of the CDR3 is TGTGCCAGTAGCGTGGGACAGCCTGGAGAGACCCAGTACTTC.

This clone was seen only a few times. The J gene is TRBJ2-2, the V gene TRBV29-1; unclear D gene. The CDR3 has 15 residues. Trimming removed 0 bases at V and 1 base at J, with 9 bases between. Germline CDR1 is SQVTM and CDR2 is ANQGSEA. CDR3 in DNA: TGCAGCGTTGAAGACCCGGATCAGAACACCGGGGAGCTGTTTTTT. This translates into CSVEDPDQNTGELFF.